Here is one T cell receptor beta chain with its context. This record belongs to a study of blood T cell repertoires in COVID-19. Study information: Specimens from acute and convalescent COVID-19 originated in the United States, Italy and Spain. PBMCs, B-cell-depleted T cells, or T cells were the source of the cDNA or gDNA that made up the material.

Libraries were prepared by immunoSEQ multiplex PCR; TCRdb keeps only in-frame clonotypes and omits some of them. The sample consists of roughly 230,000 clones, about 82% of them appearing once. CDR3 length equals 17 residues. The germline V and J ends were trimmed by 5 bases and 3 bases, with 20 bases remaining between them. Germline V gene data show CDR1 as SGHAT and CDR2 as FQNNGV. Material for sequencing was peripheral blood. V gene TRBV11-2 combines with J gene TRBJ2-1, with D possibly matching TRBD2 (7 bases). This receptor was obtained from a woman aged 55-69 years with active or convalescent COVID-19. DNA for the CDR3: TGTGCCAGCAGCCAGTACGCGGGCGGGGGCCTCTACAATGAGCAGTTCTTC. Its protein product is CASSQYAGGGLYNEQFF. The whole variable domain, filled in from reference TRBV11-2 and TRBJ2-1, reads EAGVAQSPRYKIIEKRQSVAFWCNPISGHATLYWYQQILGQGPKLLIQFQNNGVVDDSQLPKDRFSAERLKGVDSTLKIQPAKLEDSAVYLCASSQYAGGGLYNEQFFGPGTRLTVL.